A single sample gave rise to the 15 T cell receptor beta chains below, sequenced in a study of OX40 agonist ivuxolimab in advanced cancers. Libraries were prepared by immunoSEQ multiplex PCR; TCRdb keeps only in-frame clonotypes and omits some of them. The table has about 52,000 clones, approximately 94% seen once; the top ten hold approximately 12%. This specimen was CD4+ or CD8+ T cells sorted from blood, taken in a trial of the OX40 agonist ivuxolimab. These TCRs come from an adult with an advanced solid tumor such as melanoma, head and neck, liver or kidney cancer.

The chain carries TRBV27 and TRBJ2-7; TRBD1 might be the D (6 bases). The CDR3 is made up of 13 amino acids. Germline V gene sequence: CDR1 MNHEY, CDR2 SMNVEV (reference sequence). Trimming pared 3 bases from V and 6 bases from J, leaving 12 bases between. The CDR3 spells CASSLHRAAEQYF. The CDR3 region has the DNA TGTGCCAGCAGTTTGCACAGGGCGGCCGAGCAGTACTTC.

This rearrangement joins TRBV27 to TRBJ2-6, with D unresolved. This CDR3 has 13 residues. Trimming stripped 6 bases from V and 0 bases from J, with 3 bases between. Per germline, CDR1 MNHEY and CDR2 SMNVEV (reference sequence). CDR3 bases: TGTGCCAGCAGCCTCTCTGGGGCCAACGTCCTGACTTTC. Its protein is CASSLSGANVLTF.

The V gene is TRBV28, the J gene TRBJ1-1; D gene unclear. Germline values: CDR1 MDHEN, CDR2 SYDVKM. Trimming took off 1 base at V and 0 bases at J, with 9 bases between the two ends. CDR3 length equals 15 residues. The CDR3 coding sequence is TGTGCCAGCAGTTTATTGGCGCAGGTGAACACTGAAGCTTTCTTT. Its translation: CASSLLAQVNTEAFF.

The CDR3 DNA follows: TGTGCCACCTCGGACAGGCGCCCCGAGGGTCGGCCCCAGCATTTT. Protein sequence: CATSDRRPEGRPQHF. The chain links TRBV6-1 to TRBJ1-5; 7 bases align to TRBD1. Germline V lookup: CDR1 MNHNS, CDR2 SASEGT. The ends lost 10 bases at V and 9 bases at J; junction bases unmatched: 18. The CDR3 is 15 amino acids.

The chain joins TRBV11-3 to TRBJ2-3; the match to TRBD2 covers 12 bases. This CDR3 has 16 amino acids. Germline values: CDR1 SGHNT, CDR2 YENEEA. The junction had 7 bases not matched to a gene; V was cut back by 5 bases and J by 4 bases. The CDR3 sequence is CASSPKLAGGSDTQYF. DNA for the CDR3: TGTGCCAGCAGCCCCAAACTAGCGGGAGGATCAGATACGCAGTATTTT.

The V and J genes are TRBV6-1 and TRBJ2-3; TRBD2 might be the D (5 bases). CDR1 and CDR2 (germline): MNHNS, SASEGT. Trimming took off 5 bases at V and 4 bases at J, with 16 bases between the two ends. This CDR3 is built from 15 residues. DNA of the CDR3: TGTGCCAGCAGTATACCATATACTAGTTCAGATACGCAGTATTTT. Its protein is CASSIPYTSSDTQYF.

The genes are TRBV27 and TRBJ2-6; no reliable D call. Germline CDR1 is MNHEY and CDR2 is SMNVEV (reference sequence). Trimming removed 6 bases at V and 4 bases at J, with 7 bases between. This CDR3 spans 13 amino acids. CDR3 nucleotide sequence: TGTGCCAGCAGGCCGGCCGGGGCCAACGTCCTGACTTTC. It translates to CASRPAGANVLTF.

J is TRBJ2-1 and V is TRBV2; no clear D. Germline CDR1 reads SNHLY; CDR2 reads FYNNEI. The CDR3 runs 12 residues. Between the trimmed V and J ends, which lost 1 base and 7 bases, there was a span of 5 bases. This CDR3 reads CASSEGGNEQFF. The CDR3 DNA follows: TGTGCCAGCAGTGAAGGGGGAAATGAGCAGTTCTTC.

The chain is built from TRBV5-6 and TRBJ2-2, with TRBD2 matching 7 bases. This CDR3 contains 17 residues. Per the germline V gene, CDR1 is SGHDT and CDR2 is YYEEEE. Trimming cost V 4 bases and J 0 bases; bases outside gene matches: 9. CDR3: CASSPGLAAANTGELFF. The CDR3, as DNA: TGTGCCAGCAGCCCGGGGCTAGCGGCCGCGAACACCGGGGAGCTGTTTTTT.

The chain recombines TRBV28 with TRBJ2-5; TRBD2 agrees at 8 bases. The germline V gene encodes CDR1 MDHEN and CDR2 SYDVKM. This CDR3 is built from 16 residues. V lost 2 bases, J lost 2 bases, and 7 bases stayed unmatched. In nucleotides, the CDR3 is TGTGCCAGCAGTTTAGGCCGCCGGGGGGGGCAAGAGACCCAGTACTTC. This codes for CASSLGRRGGQETQYF.

The chain employs TRBV5-5 and TRBJ1-1; D unclear. The CDR3 runs to 15 residues. Trimming cost V 4 bases and J 4 bases, with 17 bases left between them. CDR1 SGHKS and CDR2 YYEKEE come from the germline V gene (reference sequence). The CDR3 is CASSPRQVGSTEAFF. For the CDR3, the DNA is TGTGCCAGCAGCCCGAGGCAGGTCGGGAGCACTGAAGCTTTCTTT.

V is TRBV11-2 and J is TRBJ2-5; TRBD1 might be the D (5 bases). In germline, CDR1 is SGHAT, CDR2 FQNNGV. V lost 5 bases to trimming and J lost 3 bases, with 22 bases between them. This CDR3 is built from 17 residues. CDR3 sequence reads: CASSPPHIGSREETQYF. CDR3 bases: TGTGCCAGCAGCCCCCCCCACATTGGAAGCAGGGAAGAGACCCAGTACTTC.

The genes are TRBV28 and TRBJ2-1; 8 bases fit TRBD2. Trimming removed 4 bases from V and 7 bases from J; junction bases left unmatched: 6. There are 14 residues in the CDR3. The germline V gene has CDR1 MDHEN and CDR2 SYDVKM. The CDR3 DNA reads as TGTGCCAGCAGTTCGATTAGCGGGACGAATGAGCAGTTCTTC. Its protein product is CASSSISGTNEQFF.

This clone was counted once. The V and J genes are TRBV27 and TRBJ1-1; D possibly corresponds to TRBD1 (5 bases). CDR3 length equals 13 residues. Trimming took 2 bases from V and 4 from J, leaving 8 bases between them. CDR1 and CDR2 (germline): MNHEY, SMNVEV (reference sequence). The CDR3 is CASSLDSGTEAFF. CDR3 coding DNA: TGTGCCAGCAGTTTAGACAGCGGCACTGAAGCTTTCTTT.

The chain is built from TRBV5-1 and TRBJ2-7, with 7 nucleotides matching TRBD1. Germline CDR1 reads SGHRS; CDR2 reads YFSETQ. J lost 3 bases, V lost 4 bases, and 7 bases had no gene match. The CDR3 is 14 residues long. The CDR3 coding sequence is TGCGCCAGCAGCCCAATTGGGACAGACTACGAGCAGTACTTC. The encoded protein is CASSPIGTDYEQYF.